This passage covers 18 T cell receptor beta chains from one sample sequenced in a study of T cells in Graves' hyperthyroidism and ophthalmopathy. The investigators amplified TCR beta CDR3 regions from RNA transcripts. TCR CDR3 underwent first-round RT-PCR with the HTBI primer set. TCRdb processed the multiplex PCR reads anew with MiXCR; each CDR3 protein has one entry. Of around 600,000 distinct CDR3 sequences listed, approximately 14% are singletons. Sequencing used blood. These TCRs come from a woman between 50 and 59 years old with Graves' ophthalmopathy.

This clonotype came up many times. The chain is built from TRBV29-1 and TRBJ2-7; possible D gene TRBD2, 5 bases. Trimming removed 4 bases at V and 2 bases at J, with 9 bases between. The V gene's germline CDR1 is SQVTM and CDR2 ANQGSEA. The CDR3 loop spans 12 amino acids. In DNA form, the CDR3 reads TGCAGCGTTGGCCGGGGTCCCTACGAGCAGTACTTC. Its translation: CSVGRGPYEQYF.

This clonotype came up many times. The chain couples TRBV28 to TRBJ1-2; D not resolved. V was pared by 6 bases and J by 4 bases, with 15 bases between. Germline CDR1 MDHEN, CDR2 SYDVKM. The CDR3 length is 14 residues. CDR3 sequence: CASRSHGTLYGYTF. The CDR3 DNA is TGTGCCAGCAGGTCCCACGGAACCCTCTATGGCTACACCTTC.

This clonotype was observed at least ten times. For the CDR3, the DNA is TGCGCCAGCAGCCGTGGGACTAGCGGGAGCCTCAGGTCGACCTACGAGCAGTACTTC. It is translated as CASSRGTSGSLRSTYEQYF. This sequence joins TRBV5-1 and TRBJ2-7; 14 nucleotides line up with TRBD2. CDR3 size: 19 residues. V was pared by 4 bases and J by 2 bases, with 14 bases of the junction left unmatched. Germline loops: CDR1 SGHRS, CDR2 YFSETQ.

This clonotype was counted ten times or more. This chain connects TRBV7-9 to TRBJ1-6; D is possibly TRBD1 (6 bases). This CDR3 comprises 14 residues. V was pared by 3 bases and J by 6 bases, with 9 bases between. The germline CDR1 and CDR2 sequences are SEHNR and FQNEAQ (reference sequence). Here the CDR3 reads CASSFGQSNSPLHF. The CDR3 nucleotides are TGTGCCAGCAGCTTCGGACAGTCTAATTCACCCCTCCACTTT.

This clonotype was detected many times. The J gene is TRBJ2-7, the V gene TRBV19; D is unclear. Trimming cost V 4 bases and J 2 bases, with 12 bases left between them. Per the germline V gene, CDR1 is LNHDA and CDR2 is SQIVND (reference sequence). The CDR3 consists of 14 residues. DNA for the CDR3: TGTGCCAGTAGTAGGCCGGACCGTACCTACGAGCAGTACTTC. It codes for CASSRPDRTYEQYF.

This clonotype was observed many times. The chain joins TRBV7-9 to TRBJ2-3; 12 positions agree with TRBD2. Germline CDR1 reads SEHNR; CDR2 reads FQNEAQ (reference sequence). This CDR3 comprises 16 residues. V gave up 1 base and J gave up 7 bases; unmatched junction bases: 6. The CDR3 DNA reads as TGTGCCAGCAGCTTAGAGCGACTAGCGGGAGACTATACGCAGTATTTT. It translates to CASSLERLAGDYTQYF. Together with reference TRBV7-9 and TRBJ2-3, the CDR3 gives the full variable domain: DTGVSQNPRHKITKRGQNVTFRCDPISEHNRLYWYRQTLGQGPEFLTYFQNEAQLEKSRLLSDRFSAERPKGSFSTLEIQRTEQGDSAMYLCASSLERLAGDYTQYFGPGTRLTVL.

The table lists this clonotype with a few counts. V gene TRBV27 combines with J gene TRBJ2-2, with TRBD1 matching 8 bases. Germline CDR1 and CDR2: MNHEY and SMNVEV (reference sequence). This CDR3 is built from 16 residues. V trimming: 3 bases; J trimming: 4 bases; junction bases outside the gene matches: 7. CDR3 in DNA: TGTGCCAGCAGTTTCAGGGGGCGCCTGGGCACCGGGGAGCTGTTTTTT. It translates to CASSFRGRLGTGELFF.

This clonotype was found many times. This sequence joins TRBV3-1 and TRBJ2-1, with D hard to call. The CDR3 runs to 12 residues. Germline V gives CDR1 LGHDT, CDR2 YNNKEL (reference sequence). V shed 0 bases and J shed 9 bases, with 6 bases lying between them. The CDR3 here is CASSQDWGEQFF. CDR3 nucleotides: TGTGCCAGCAGCCAAGATTGGGGTGAGCAGTTCTTC.

There are many counts of this clonotype. The chain has TRBV2 and TRBJ1-2, with D unclear. The CDR3 has 14 residues. V was shortened by 3 bases and J by 8 bases, with 16 bases between the two germline ends. Germline CDR1 and CDR2: SNHLY and FYNNEI. CDR3 in amino acids: CASSDRPGLEGYTF. Here the CDR3 DNA reads TGTGCCAGCAGTGATCGCCCAGGCTTAGAAGGCTACACCTTC.

This clonotype was seen at least ten times. The CDR3 bases are TGTGCCAGCAGTTCAACTAGCGGGAGAGGGGGTGAGCAGTTCTTC. It codes for CASSSTSGRGGEQFF. The chain has TRBV12-3 or TRBV12-4 and TRBJ2-1; 11 bases map to TRBD2. J lost 9 bases, V lost 4 bases, and 8 bases had no gene match. The CDR3 consists of 15 residues.

The chain recombines TRBV7-2 with TRBJ2-1; no definite D call. The CDR3 spans 14 residues. Germline V gives CDR1 SGHTA, CDR2 FQGNSA. V was shortened by 5 bases and J by 4 bases, with 12 bases between the two germline ends. The CDR3 DNA sequence: TGTGCCAGCAGCGGACCAGCCCCTTACAATGAGCAGTTCTTC. Its protein is CASSGPAPYNEQFF.

This clonotype appeared many times. The chain links TRBV12-3 or TRBV12-4 to TRBJ2-3; D not resolved. The ends were cut back, 3 bases at V and 0 bases at J, with 4 bases in the middle. The CDR3 is made up of 13 amino acids. The CDR3 nucleotides read TGTGCCAGCAGTTTCCAAAGCACAGATACGCAGTATTTT. It yields the protein CASSFQSTDTQYF.

This clonotype was detected only a few times. The chain recombines TRBV18 with TRBJ2-1, with a weak D call TRBD1 (6 bases). Per the germline V gene, CDR1 is KGHSH and CDR2 is LQKENI. The CDR3 totals 17 residues. V lost 4 bases and J lost 0, with 16 bases in between. The CDR3 spells CASSLKQGPISYNEQFF. The CDR3 DNA reads as TGTGCCAGCTCACTCAAACAGGGCCCCATCTCCTACAATGAGCAGTTCTTC.

A few counts support this clonotype. The V call is TRBV6-5, the J call TRBJ1-6; D is undetermined. The germline CDR1 and CDR2 sequences are MNHEY and SVGAGI. This CDR3 is 13 amino acids long. V was clipped by 0 bases and J by 11 bases, with 8 bases between them. CDR3 sequence (DNA): TGTGCCAGCAGTTACTCTCAGGCGACACCCCTCCACTTT. The encoded protein is CASSYSQATPLHF.

This clonotype was picked up many times. The genes are TRBV6-2 or TRBV6-3 and TRBJ2-5; TRBD1 matches at 10 bases. The CDR3 spans 15 residues. J was trimmed by 4 bases and V by 4 bases; bases with no gene match: 6. Germline CDR1 MNHEY, CDR2 SVGEGT. Here the CDR3 reads CASSFDGTGVETQYF. As DNA, the CDR3 is TGTGCCAGCAGTTTCGACGGGACAGGGGTAGAGACCCAGTACTTC.

With regard to this clonotype: A read error may be the cause here, since a much bigger clone is one base away. The V gene is TRBV28, the J gene TRBJ2-2; unclear D gene. This CDR3 contains 15 residues. Germline V gene data show CDR1 as MDHEN and CDR2 as SYDVKM. CDR3 in DNA: TGTGCCGGCAGTTTCGACGGGCCTAACACCGGGGAGCTGTTTTTT. It encodes CAGSFDGPNTGELFF.

This clonotype was counted many times. DNA of the CDR3: TGTGCCAGCAGTTTAGGGGGACTAGCGGGAGGGGAGACCCAGTACTTC. As protein: CASSLGGLAGGETQYF. The genes are TRBV28 and TRBJ2-5; TRBD2 matches at 16 bases. The germline V gene encodes CDR1 MDHEN and CDR2 SYDVKM. The CDR3 is 16 amino acids. V gave up 2 bases and J gave up 5 bases; unmatched junction bases: 2.

This clonotype has at least ten counts. The chain combines TRBV5-1 with TRBJ2-3; D is unresolved. Trimming removed 0 bases from V and 4 bases from J, with 3 bases in between. This CDR3 region has 12 residues. CDR1 and CDR2 from the germline V gene are SGHRS and YFSETQ. CDR3: CASSLDPDTQYF. The CDR3 coding sequence is TGCGCCAGCAGCTTGGATCCAGATACGCAGTATTTT.